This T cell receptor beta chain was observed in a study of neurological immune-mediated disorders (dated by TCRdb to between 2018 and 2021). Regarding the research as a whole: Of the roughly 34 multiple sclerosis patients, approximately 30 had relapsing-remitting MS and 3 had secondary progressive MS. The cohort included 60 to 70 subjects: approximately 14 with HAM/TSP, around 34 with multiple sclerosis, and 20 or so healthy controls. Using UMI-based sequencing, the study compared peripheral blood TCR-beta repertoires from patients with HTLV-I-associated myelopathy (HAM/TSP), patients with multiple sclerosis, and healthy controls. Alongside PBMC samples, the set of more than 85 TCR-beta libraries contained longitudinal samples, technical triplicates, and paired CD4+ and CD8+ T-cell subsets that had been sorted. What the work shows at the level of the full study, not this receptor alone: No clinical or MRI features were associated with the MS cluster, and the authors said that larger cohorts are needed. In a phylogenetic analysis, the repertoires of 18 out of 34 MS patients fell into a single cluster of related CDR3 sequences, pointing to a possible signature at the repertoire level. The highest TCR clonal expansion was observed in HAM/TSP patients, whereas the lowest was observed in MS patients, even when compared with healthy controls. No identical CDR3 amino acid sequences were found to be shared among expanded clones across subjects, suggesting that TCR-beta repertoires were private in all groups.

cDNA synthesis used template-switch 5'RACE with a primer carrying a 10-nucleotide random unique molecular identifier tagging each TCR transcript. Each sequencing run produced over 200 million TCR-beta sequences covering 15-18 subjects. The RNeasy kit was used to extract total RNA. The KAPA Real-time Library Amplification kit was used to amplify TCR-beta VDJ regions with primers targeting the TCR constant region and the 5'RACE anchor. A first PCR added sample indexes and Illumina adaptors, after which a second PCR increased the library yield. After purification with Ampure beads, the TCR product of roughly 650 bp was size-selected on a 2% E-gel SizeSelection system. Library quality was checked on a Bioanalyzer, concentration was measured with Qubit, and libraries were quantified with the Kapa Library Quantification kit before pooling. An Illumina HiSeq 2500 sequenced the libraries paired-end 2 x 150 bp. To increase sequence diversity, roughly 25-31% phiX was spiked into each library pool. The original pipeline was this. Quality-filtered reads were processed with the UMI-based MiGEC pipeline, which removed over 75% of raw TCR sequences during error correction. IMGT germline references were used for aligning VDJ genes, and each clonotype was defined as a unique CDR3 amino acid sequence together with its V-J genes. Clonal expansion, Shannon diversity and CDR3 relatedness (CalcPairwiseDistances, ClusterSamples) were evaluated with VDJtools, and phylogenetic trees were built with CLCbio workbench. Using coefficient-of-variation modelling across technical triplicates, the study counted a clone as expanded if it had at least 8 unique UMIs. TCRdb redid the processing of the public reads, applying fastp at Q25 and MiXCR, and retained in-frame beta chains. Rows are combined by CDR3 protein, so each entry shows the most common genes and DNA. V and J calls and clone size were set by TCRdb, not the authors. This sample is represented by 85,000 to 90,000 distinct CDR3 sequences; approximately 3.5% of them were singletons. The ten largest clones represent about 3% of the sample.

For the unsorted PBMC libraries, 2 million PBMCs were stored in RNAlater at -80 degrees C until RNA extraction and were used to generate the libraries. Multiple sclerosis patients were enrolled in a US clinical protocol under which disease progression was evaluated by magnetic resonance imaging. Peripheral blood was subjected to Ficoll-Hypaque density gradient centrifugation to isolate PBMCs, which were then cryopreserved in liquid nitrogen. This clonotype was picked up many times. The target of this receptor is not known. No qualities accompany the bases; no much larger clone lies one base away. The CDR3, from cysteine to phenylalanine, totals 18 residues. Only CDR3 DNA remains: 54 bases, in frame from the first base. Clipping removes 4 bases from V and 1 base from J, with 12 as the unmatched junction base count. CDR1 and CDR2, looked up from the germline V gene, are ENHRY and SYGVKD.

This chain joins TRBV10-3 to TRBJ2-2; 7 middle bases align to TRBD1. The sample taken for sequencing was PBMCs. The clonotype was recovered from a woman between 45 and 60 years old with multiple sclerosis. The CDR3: CAISGPGQRSMNTGELFF. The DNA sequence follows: TGTGCCATCAGTGGTCCGGGACAGAGGTCAATGAACACCGGGGAGCTGTTTTTT.